This TCR beta chain was identified during a study of shared clonotypes between healthy human individuals. The naive CD8 subset, CD45RO-negative cells positively selected for CCR7, excluded terminally differentiated effector memory CD45RA+ cells. Each sample came from a Caucasian adult donor living in Nashville, Tennessee. Some clones are missing from TCRdb's copy, which holds only in-frame ones; the method was immunoSEQ multiplex PCR. The sample has about 2.1 million clones; 85% to 95% are singletons. Germline values: CDR1 LNHDA, CDR2 SQIVND (reference sequence). V dropped 7 bases and J dropped 3; count of bases not matched to a gene: 8. CDR3 size: 15 residues.

This clonotype was obtained from a man between 18 and 29 years old in good health. Some clones in this sample may be carry-over from other donors' samples. The sample was naive CD8+ T cells from PBMCs. The chain recombines TRBV19 with TRBJ2-2, with 7 bases matching TRBD2. In DNA form, the CDR3 reads TGTGCCAGTACCCCCTGGGGGGGAGACACCGGGGAGCTGTTTTTT. Amino acids: CASTPWGGDTGELFF.